This T cell receptor (beta chain) was observed in a study of cytomegalovirus exposure and HLA in healthy donors (dated by TCRdb to about 2017). For the wider study: According to an earlier analysis of a few hundred of the donors, about 190 million T cells yielded 117 million unique TCR beta sequences and about 300 Gb of sequence data. An early release covering roughly 640 HLA-typed donors comprised about 290 gigabases of sequencing data and about 90 million unique TCR sequences. Among the roughly 410 genotyped donors, around 81% belonged to the genetic ancestry cluster associated with self-reported Caucasian donors. The study aimed to test whether cataloging public T cell receptors could reveal signatures of past pathogen exposure. The T cell repertoires of several hundred subjects were profiled by immunosequencing and related to cytomegalovirus serostatus. Besides the first cohort of roughly 700 subjects, a separate validation cohort made up of around 120 different subjects was used. High-throughput TCR immunosequencing, statistical association of individual TCRs with disease status, and machine learning were combined to predict cytomegalovirus infection status. A later analysis re-analyzed previously published TCR beta repertoires from 650 to 800 donors and added high-resolution HLA genotyping to study TCR occurrence patterns. The later analysis used no new phenotypic data to find candidate immune exposures, relying instead on TCR beta sequences and their occurrence across donors. To decide whether each TCR beta V gene segment behaved as functional or pseudogenic, an earlier analysis of nearly 600 of the donors relied on high-throughput TCR beta sequencing. Donor age, sex, ethnicity and CMV serostatus were compiled together with the repertoire data. In a later genetic analysis, genome-wide SNP genotypes for about three fifths of the roughly 670 donors were used, and that subset was treated as a discovery cohort. All discovery cohort repertoires had been generated on a single sequencing platform. HLA typing included class I and class II loci at four-digit resolution. Typing coverage varied by locus: roughly 629-640 donors for A, B, C, DRB1 and DQB1; 500 to 550 for DQA1; around 610 for DPA1; about 450 for DPB1. Because of strong linkage in the cohort, roughly five DR-DQ haplotypes were treated as single units for association and clustering. Among almost 400 genotyped donors of the cohort, an average of 235,054 unique TCR beta nucleotide sequences were sequenced per donor, around a sixth of them non-productive.

The cohort comprised approximately 700 healthy bone marrow donors. At the time of sampling, all cohort members were nominally healthy, though unrecorded immune exposures were likely present. The donor tested CMV seropositive and was one of the 289 seropositive cohort members. Every donor gave a peripheral blood sample, and the peripheral blood mononuclear cells from that sample were used for TCR beta sequencing. Genomic DNA was extracted from the blood cell samples with the Qiagen DNeasy Blood Extraction Kit. There are 16 amino acids in the CDR3, from cysteine to phenylalanine inclusive. CDR3 DNA only is kept here, 48 bases in frame from base 1. The V and J ends are trimmed by 5 bases and 4 bases, leaving 19 bases between them. The germline V gene (reference sequence) provides CDR1 PRHDT and CDR2 FYEKMQ. Libraries were constructed by the immunoSEQ multiplex PCR assay. For the multiplex PCR, a mixture combining 60 forward primers for TCR Vbeta segments and 13 reverse primers for TCR Jbeta segments was used. The CDR3 region of rearranged TCR beta genes was amplified from genomic DNA with a multiplex PCR assay. The Illumina HiSeq System was used to sequence the amplified TCR beta libraries as 87-base-pair reads. Per the original workflow: A later analysis counted around 72 million unique TCR beta chains across the 700 or so repertoires, and some 11 million of these chains were shared by at least two donors. To remove PCR and sequencing errors, raw reads were error-corrected and collapsed into unique sequences using a nearest-neighbor algorithm that merged closely related sequences. CDR3 sequences were aligned to IMGT reference sequences to assign V, D and J gene segments. For a sequence to be retained, at least a six-nucleotide match to both a V gene segment and a J gene segment was required. A rearrangement was called productive if the CDR3 had no stop codons and remained in frame with V and J, and every other rearrangement was called non-productive. CDR3 was defined by IMGT convention, running from the second conserved V-encoded cysteine to the conserved J-encoded phenylalanine. Sequences without an unambiguous match to a single V gene segment were excluded from the earlier analysis of over 500 of the donors. An earlier analysis of several hundred of the donors classified V segments as functional when productive rearrangements were above 56.7% and as segregating when the standard deviation between donors was above 5%. A statistical classification framework was developed to diagnose cytomegalovirus status using the catalog of TCR beta chain sequences. V and J gene assignment, in a later analysis, came from comparing TCR nucleotide sequences with IMGT/GENE-DB human TR gene sequences. A later analysis assigned CDR3 sequences and most-parsimonious VDJ recombination scenarios with the TCRdist pipeline. In a later analysis, every TCR beta chain was defined by the combination of its CDR3 amino acid sequence and its V-gene family, and reads without a unique V-gene family were dropped. A later analysis removed 550 to 700 highly shared, low-generation-probability nucleotide sequences to deal with suspected cross-contamination and a sequencing artifact. In a later analysis, a clonal expansion index for each public chain was calculated from normalized within-repertoire ranks of inferred template counts. A later analysis computed generation probabilities with a VDJ recombination model fitted to out-of-frame rearrangements, and checked the results against IGoR. A later analysis scored TCR-TCR, TCR-HLA and TCR-CMV co-occurrence with hypergeometric tests, applying a repertoire-size bias correction to TCR pairs. A later analysis estimated false discovery rates by permuting HLA or CMV assignments 20 times. In a later analysis, co-occurring TCRs were grouped using DBSCAN, with TCRdist sequence similarity added in when clustering inside HLA-allele-positive subsets. For co-occurrence clustering, repertoires with fewer than 30,000 or more than 120,000 public chains were excluded, along with five repertoires with anomalous nucleotide sharing. TCRdb re-hosts the immuneACCESS table, in-frame sequences only. Its copies lack some clones; in the studies checked, an unresolved V gene accounts for under half of them, and the cause for the rest is not known. The V and J calls and clone size were taken over from that table, and D and trimming were inferred from the DNA. Recorded for this sample are approximately 100,000 clones; more than 60% of them occurred a single time. Less than 5% of the sample goes to the ten largest clones.

On the study overall, not on this receptor specifically: Correlated functional status among segregating V segments might reflect linkage disequilibrium, but an unknown experimental factor could not be ruled out. It was suggested by the authors that the approach could potentially be generalized to other disease states and immunological phenotypes. Strong co-occurrence of HLA alleles, especially DR and DQ, made assigning TCR associations to individual alleles difficult. A later genetic analysis reported fewer N-insertions in productive TCRs among donors in an Asian-associated ancestry cluster than the roughly 670-donor mean. Most TCR sequences were observed very rarely across donors, whereas some public TCRs were present in many individuals. In a later analysis, about 17,000 TCR beta sequences were associated with specific HLA alleles at a false discovery rate of 0.05. According to a later analysis, parvovirus B19, influenza, CMV and Epstein-Barr virus appeared linked to several top co-occurrence clusters. Because HLA typing was missing for some donors at each locus, association tests included only the typed subset. In a later analysis, the rate of TCR association differed among HLA loci, with DRB1 alleles having the most associated TCRs and HLA-C alleles having the fewest. Broadly in line with IMGT annotations, most TCR beta V segments showed up in productive rearrangements about 87% or about 30% of the time in an earlier analysis of several hundred of the donors. A later analysis found that HLA-associated TCR beta chains were more clonally expanded and had lower generation probabilities than equally common non-associated chains. Cytomegalovirus status was reported to be diagnosed by the classifier with high specificity and sensitivity in both the original and validation cohorts. V-gene and J-gene trimming of TCR beta chains was associated with a missense DCLRE1C variant in a later genetic analysis, and the association was replicated in an independent cohort. Because counts were too low, 15 to 20 rarely observed V segments, including chromosome 9 orphons, were excluded from the earlier analysis of several hundred of the donors. The only immune exposure information available for the cohort was CMV serostatus. A further reported finding was that TCR beta sequences accurately predicted the HLA-A and HLA-B alleles for most subjects in the first cohort. Some IMGT-functional V segments, including TRBV6-2 and TRBV6-3, could not be distinguished by the 87-base-pair reads and were therefore excluded. In a later analysis, most CMV-associated TCR beta chains were found to appear HLA-restricted, with HLA associations seemingly driven largely by CMV exposure. In vitro tests confirmed that a few of the cytomegalovirus-associated TCR beta chains recognize cytomegalovirus antigens. The sequencing pipeline was judged likely to have produced a cluster of highly shared sequence variants as a technical artifact. The cohort was sequenced for TCR beta chains only, and without alpha or paired-chain data the features that could be detected were limited. Sequencing depth was assumed to be roughly uniform across donors in the presence/absence analyses, though that assumption may not hold. The study listed 150 to 200 TCR beta chains as associated with cytomegalovirus.

A word on this clone: There is no known antigen for this receptor. No qualities accompany the bases; no much larger clone lies one base away.

Sequenced input: PBMCs. This sequence was found in a woman under 30 in good health and CMV-seropositive. Recombination connected TRBV13 to TRBJ2-3; D gene: possibly TRBD2, on 5 matching bases. The CDR3 sequence is CASSEGVSGWADTQYF. The base sequence is TGTGCCAGCAGCGAGGGTGTAAGCGGTTGGGCAGATACGCAGTATTTT.